The 31 T cell receptor beta chains given below trace back to one sample, sequenced in a study of shared clonotypes between healthy human individuals. The method was immunoSEQ multiplex PCR; TCRdb's version includes in-frame clones alone and lacks a portion of them. The repertoire consists of some 2,500,000 clones, with approximately 90% occurring once and the leading ten covering around 0.35%. Specimen: naive CD4+ T cells from PBMCs. Documented subset: CD45RA+ positively selected. These TCRs come from a man between 18 and 35 years old in good health. Some clones in this sample may be carry-over from other donors' samples.

The chain combines TRBV30 with TRBJ2-7; D possibly uses TRBD1 or TRBD2 (5 bases each). The germline V and J ends were trimmed by 4 bases and 9 bases, with 25 bases remaining between them. CDR1 is GTSNPN, CDR2 SVGIG, per germline (reference sequence). The CDR3 sequence is 15 residues long. The chain's CDR3 is CAWTTGTSGAGGQYF. The DNA of the CDR3 is TGTGCCTGGACCACCGGGACCTCTGGAGCTGGGGGGCAGTACTTC.

V gene TRBV11-1 combines with J gene TRBJ2-1, with D possibly matching TRBD2 (5 bases). The CDR3 length is 16 residues. CDR1 is SGHAT and CDR2 is FQDESV in the germline V gene (reference sequence). Trimming shortened V by 5 bases and J by 8 bases, and 22 bases separated the two germline ends. The CDR3 loop reads CASSPIEGGNLDEQFF. For the CDR3, the DNA is TGTGCCAGCAGCCCAATCGAGGGTGGTAACTTGGATGAGCAGTTCTTC.

V is TRBV6-4 and J is TRBJ2-7, with TRBD2 matching 10 bases. V gave up 6 bases and J gave up 2 bases; unmatched junction bases: 4. Germline V gene lookup returns CDR1 MRHNA and CDR2 SNTAGT. This CDR3 contains 14 residues. As DNA, the CDR3 is TGTGCCAGCAGCATAGCGGGAGGCCCCTACGAGCAGTACTTC. Translated, it gives CASSIAGGPYEQYF.

The chain combines TRBV28 with TRBJ2-3; 7 bases are a match to TRBD2. This CDR3 is 17 amino acids long. Germline CDR1 is MDHEN and CDR2 is SYDVKM. With V trimmed by 1 base and J by 2 bases, 9 bases remained unmatched. CDR3 region: CASSLYIAGRVTDTQYF. CDR3 DNA: TGTGCCAGCAGTTTATACATAGCGGGTCGCGTCACAGATACGCAGTATTTT.

The rearrangement joins TRBV5-1 to TRBJ2-1; tentatively, D is TRBD1 or TRBD2 (5 bases each). Trimming took off 0 bases at V and 5 bases at J, with 9 bases between the two ends. The CDR3 spans 14 residues. Germline assignment: CDR1 SGHRS and CDR2 YFSETQ. The CDR3 nucleotides read TGCGCCAGCAGCTTGGATCAGGGACACAATGAGCAGTTCTTC. Its translation: CASSLDQGHNEQFF.

The chain is built from TRBV11-2 and TRBJ2-5; no firm D call. The germline gives CDR1 SGHAT, CDR2 FQNNGV. The V end lost 6 bases, the J end lost 1 base, and 12 bases lay between the germline ends. The CDR3 length is 14 residues. For the CDR3, the DNA is TGTGCCAGCAGTTTATCTCGGGCCCAAGAGACCCAGTACTTC. Amino acid sequence: CASSLSRAQETQYF.

V is TRBV27 and J is TRBJ1-2, with 9 bases that match TRBD1. This CDR3 spans 14 amino acids. The V segment lost 6 bases and the J segment 4 bases; nucleotides outside the gene matches: 6. Looked up from germline, CDR1 is MNHEY and CDR2 is SMNVEV (reference sequence). In nucleotides, the CDR3 is TGTGCCAGCAGACGGGACAGGGAATTCTATGGCTACACCTTC. Its translation is CASRRDREFYGYTF.

The gene calls are TRBV7-3 and TRBJ2-1; either TRBD1 or TRBD2 may fit D (5 bases each). The CDR3 is 16 residues long. Trimming removed 2 bases from V and 1 base from J, with 12 bases in between. Germline loops: CDR1 SGHTA, CDR2 FQGTGA. The DNA of the CDR3 is TGTGCCAGCAGCTTATTGGGGGACGCTTCCTACAATGAGCAGTTCTTC. Translated: CASSLLGDASYNEQFF.

The rearrangement joins TRBV14 to TRBJ2-5; D remains unclear. The CDR3 runs to 16 residues. V lost 0 bases and J 4 bases, leaving 15 bases between the germline ends. CDR1 and CDR2 (germline): SGHDN, FVKESK. The CDR3: CASSQDRRTHAETQYF. The CDR3 region has the DNA TGTGCCAGCAGCCAAGATCGGAGAACCCATGCAGAGACCCAGTACTTC.

The V gene is TRBV28, the J gene TRBJ2-3; no clear D. The ends were cut back, 3 bases at V and 8 bases at J, with 6 bases in the middle. CDR1 and CDR2 from the germline V gene are MDHEN and SYDVKM. The CDR3 is made up of 11 amino acids. The CDR3 region has the DNA TGTGCCAGCAGTTTTCGTTTTACGCAGTATTTT. Amino acids: CASSFRFTQYF.

The chain joins TRBV28 to TRBJ1-2; D call uncertain. The CDR3 spans 15 residues. The V gene's germline CDR1 is MDHEN and CDR2 SYDVKM. With 4 bases removed from V and 3 bases from J, the gap between germline ends came to 15 bases. Written as DNA, the CDR3 is TGTGCCAGCAGTTCCCCCGTGACCCAGGACTATGGCTACACCTTC. Translated, it gives CASSSPVTQDYGYTF.

This clone was seen once. This sample includes further DNA sequences coding for the same CDR3. J is TRBJ1-2 and V is TRBV7-2; unclear D gene. This CDR3 is 13 amino acids long. Trimming removed 0 bases from V and 7 bases from J, with 9 bases in between. Germline V gene sequence: CDR1 SGHTA, CDR2 FQGNSA. The CDR3 nucleotides read TGTGCCAGCAGCTTAGCATTGGGGAGTGGCTACACCTTC. Translation: CASSLALGSGYTF. The whole variable domain, filled in from reference TRBV7-2 and TRBJ1-2, reads GAGVSQSPSNKVTEKGKDVELRCDPISGHTALYWYRQSLGQGLEFLIYFQGNSAPDKSGLPSDRFSAERTGGSVSTLTIQRTQQEDSAVYLCASSLALGSGYTFGSGTRLTVV.

The chain combines TRBV28 with TRBJ1-2; no definite D call. The CDR3 covers 12 residues. The germline CDR1 and CDR2 sequences are MDHEN and SYDVKM. The V end was cut by 5 bases, the J end by 10 bases, with 14 bases between. DNA of the CDR3: TGTGCCAGCAGTCCTGAGGAGGGAGACTACACCTTC. Amino acid sequence: CASSPEEGDYTF.

The CDR3 loop is CASSLGGQGDQPQHF. The DNA of the CDR3 is TGTGCCAGCAGCTTAGGCGGACAGGGTGATCAGCCCCAGCATTTT. The chain links TRBV11-2 to TRBJ1-5; 8 positions agree with TRBD1. The trim removed 1 base at V and 5 bases at J, leaving 4 bases unmatched. CDR1 is SGHAT, CDR2 FQNNGV, per germline. The CDR3 covers 15 residues.

The rearrangement joins TRBV6-5 to TRBJ2-6; no clear D. The CDR3 runs 15 residues. V was clipped by 8 bases and J by 0 bases, with 11 bases between them. The germline V gene encodes CDR1 MNHEY and CDR2 SVGAGI. The CDR3 sequence is CASRSRSSGANVLTF. The CDR3, as DNA: TGTGCCAGCCGATCGAGGTCCTCTGGGGCCAACGTCCTGACTTTC.

The CDR3 DNA is TGTGCCAGTAGTCTAACCCCGACAGGGGACACTGAAGCTTTCTTT. Translated, it gives CASSLTPTGDTEAFF. This rearrangement joins TRBV19 to TRBJ1-1; 8 bases are a match to TRBD1. The CDR3 contains 15 residues. The V gene end was trimmed by 5 bases and the J gene end by 3 bases; junction bases not matched to a gene: 8. The germline CDR1 and CDR2 sequences are LNHDA and SQIVND (reference sequence).

This rearrangement joins TRBV28 to TRBJ1-2; D gene ambiguous. This CDR3 is built from 16 residues. Germline lookup yields CDR1 MDHEN and CDR2 SYDVKM. Trimming pared 2 bases from V and 2 bases from J, leaving 15 bases between. The CDR3 sequence: CASSLPLTISNYGYTF. CDR3 bases: TGTGCCAGCAGTTTACCCCTGACAATTTCCAACTATGGCTACACCTTC.

This clone showed up just a few times. The V gene is TRBV7-9, the J gene TRBJ1-2; D is unclear. CDR1 and CDR2 from the germline V gene are SEHNR and FQNEAQ (reference sequence). The CDR3 has 14 amino acids. Trimming removed 0 bases at V and 4 bases at J, with 9 bases between. Written as DNA, the CDR3 is TGTGCCAGCAGCTTAGCTCTGGGGATCTATGGCTACACCTTC. Translated, it gives CASSLALGIYGYTF.

V is TRBV9 and J is TRBJ2-5, with a tentative D call TRBD1 (6 bases). V shed 3 bases and J shed 4 bases, with 19 bases lying between them. CDR1 and CDR2 from the germline V gene are SGDLS and YYNGEE. The CDR3 is made up of 16 amino acids. As DNA, the CDR3 is TGTGCCAGCAGCGAGGGGGAGACGGTGGGGAGAGAGACCCAGTACTTC. Amino acids: CASSEGETVGRETQYF.

The chain has TRBV6-7 and TRBJ2-7; no clear D. TRBV6-7 is an ORF, with its function uncertain. The CDR3 has 16 amino acids. The V gene lost 6 bases and the J gene lost 1 base, with 19 bases spanning the gap. CDR3 coding DNA: TGTGCCAGCAGCTACATGTGCTCCTTAGAGTCCTACGAGCAGTACTTC. It specifies CASSYMCSLESYEQYF.

The rearrangement joins TRBV18 to TRBJ1-1, with TRBD1 as a possible D gene (5 bases). The CDR3 contains 16 residues. The germline V gene encodes CDR1 KGHSH and CDR2 LQKENI. Trimming pared 1 base from V and 0 bases from J, leaving 12 bases between. The CDR3 reads CASSPLGVTMNTEAFF. DNA of the CDR3: TGTGCCAGCTCACCACTGGGGGTTACCATGAACACTGAAGCTTTCTTT.

This sequence joins TRBV5-1 and TRBJ2-7; D unresolved. CDR3 size: 15 residues. Germline assignment: CDR1 SGHRS and CDR2 YFSETQ. V lost 1 base, J lost 3 bases, and 14 bases lay in between. The CDR3 loop reads CASSLRFGRVYEQYF. As DNA, the CDR3 is TGCGCCAGCAGCTTGCGTTTCGGCAGAGTCTACGAGCAGTACTTC.

The chain combines TRBV28 with TRBJ2-7; 7 positions agree with TRBD2. The CDR3 has 16 amino acids. Trimming took 7 bases from V and 3 from J; bases not matched to a gene: 15. The V gene's germline CDR1 is MDHEN and CDR2 SYDVKM. The CDR3 DNA sequence: TGTGCCAGCATCGACTATGGGGGGGGGAGCCGCTACGAGCAGTACTTC. Translation: CASIDYGGGSRYEQYF.

J is TRBJ1-5 and V is TRBV18; perhaps TRBD1 as D (5 bases). Germline V gene data show CDR1 as KGHSH and CDR2 as LQKENI. The germline V and J ends were trimmed by 3 bases and 0 bases, with 12 bases remaining between them. This CDR3 region has 16 residues. The CDR3 sequence: CASSPLGHGSNQPQHF. DNA for the CDR3: TGTGCCAGCTCACCCCTTGGACACGGTAGCAATCAGCCCCAGCATTTT.

The chain couples TRBV6-4 to TRBJ1-3; no clear D. The ends were cut back, 6 bases at V and 0 bases at J, with 15 bases in the middle. The CDR3 loop spans 16 amino acids. CDR1 is MRHNA and CDR2 is SNTAGT in the germline V gene. This CDR3 is CASSPDRTSSGNTIYF. Here the CDR3 DNA reads TGTGCCAGCAGCCCTGACCGGACCTCCTCTGGAAACACCATATATTTT.

The CDR3 reads CASCGREGRDQETQYF. In DNA, the CDR3 is TGTGCCAGCTGCGGTAGGGAGGGACGCGACCAAGAGACCCAGTACTTC. This chain connects TRBV18 to TRBJ2-5; 7 bases align to TRBD2. After removal of 7 bases from V and 0 bases from J, the junction contained 11 bases not matched to a gene. This CDR3 comprises 16 residues. Germline V gene sequence: CDR1 KGHSH, CDR2 LQKENI.

The chain carries TRBV4-3 and TRBJ2-7, with D hard to call. The CDR3 has 14 residues. The ends were cut back, 4 bases at V and 0 bases at J, with 10 bases in the middle. CDR1 and CDR2 (germline): LGHNA, YSLEER. The CDR3 nucleotides are TGCGCCAGCAGCCTCCGCTTCAGCTCCTACGAGCAGTACTTC. Protein: CASSLRFSSYEQYF.

This chain links TRBV7-3 with TRBJ2-1; perhaps TRBD2 as D (5 bases). There are 16 residues in the CDR3. Trimming took 2 bases from V and 0 from J, leaving 11 bases between them. Germline assignment: CDR1 SGHTA and CDR2 FQGTGA. In nucleotides, the CDR3 is TGTGCCAGCAGCTTATTCTCGGCGGGCTCCTACAATGAGCAGTTCTTC. It translates to CASSLFSAGSYNEQFF.

The chain is built from TRBV19 and TRBJ2-2, with 10 bases that match TRBD2. J lost 4 bases, V lost 6 bases, and 5 bases had no gene match. The CDR3 totals 15 residues. Germline CDR1 is LNHDA and CDR2 is SQIVND (reference sequence). The CDR3 protein is CASSLWTSGTGELFF. The CDR3 nucleotides read TGTGCCAGTAGCCTATGGACTAGCGGCACCGGGGAGCTGTTTTTT.

This clone appeared a single time. The genes are TRBV18 and TRBJ1-4, with 9 bases matching TRBD1. This CDR3 is built from 16 residues. Losses at the gene ends were 1 base for V and 8 bases for J; bases not matched to a gene: 8. Germline CDR1 and CDR2: KGHSH and LQKENI. CDR3 coding DNA: TGTGCCAGCTCACCACTGGGACAGGGTGCAGCCGAAAAACTGTTTTTT. It yields the protein CASSPLGQGAAEKLFF.

This clone has a single count. The chain carries TRBV2 and TRBJ2-7; D call uncertain. This CDR3 contains 12 residues. Germline CDR1 and CDR2: SNHLY and FYNNEI. The V and J ends lost 10 bases and 3 bases respectively, with 13 bases between them. The CDR3 DNA reads TGTGCCACCGGACCAGAGGTCTACGAGCAGTACTTC. Encoded protein: CATGPEVYEQYF.